Listed below are T cell receptor beta chains from one sample, sequenced in a study of shared clonotypes between healthy human individuals. The protocol was immunoSEQ multiplex PCR, while the TCRdb copy is restricted to in-frame clones and leaves out a portion. The profile shows hundreds of thousands of clones, 97% of them singletons. The sequenced material came from naive CD4+ T cells sorted from blood. These receptors were collected from a woman aged 30 to 39 in good health. The CDR3 runs from the conserved cysteine through the conserved F or W. A D gene is named only where the DNA matches it firmly. Where a row states a size, it is once, few, many or the class of an expanded clone; other rows omit it.

TRBV7-9	.	TRBD1	TRBJ2-7	TGTGCCAGCAGCTTAGACAGGGGTATCGACGAGCAGTACTTC	CASSLDRGIDEQYF
TRBV18	.	TRBD2	TRBJ2-1	TGTGCCAGCTCACCACCGACTAGCGCATCCTACAATGAGCAGTTCTTC	CASSPPTSASYNEQFF
TRBV9	.	TRBD1	TRBJ1-5	TGTGCCAGCAGCGCTCGGACAGGGGCCGGTCAGCCCCAGCATTTT	CASSARTGAGQPQHF
TRBV9	.	TRBD2	TRBJ2-1	TGTGCCAGCAGCTCCCTCCTAGCGGGAGTGGGAAATGAGCAGTTCTTC	CASSSLLAGVGNEQFF
TRBV28	once	TRBD1	TRBJ2-7	TGTGCCAGCAGAACTTCAGGGGGCCCCGAGCAGTACTTC	CASRTSGGPEQYF
TRBV11-2	.	.	TRBJ2-7	TGTGCCAGCAGCTTAGCGGCGCGGGCTCTCTCCTACGAGCAGTACTTC	CASSLAARALSYEQYF
TRBV28	.	.	TRBJ1-4	TGTGCCAGCAGTTCCCCGGGGGGGGCTAATGAAAAACTGTTTTTT	CASSSPGGANEKLFF
TRBV2	few	.	TRBJ1-2	TGTGCCAGCATCGCAAATGGCTACACCTTC	CASIANGYTF
TRBV19	.	TRBD1	TRBJ1-3	TGTGCCAGTATCCCGGACAGGGTTAACACCATATATTTT	CASIPDRVNTIYF
TRBV28	.	TRBD1	TRBJ2-7	TGTGCCAGCAGTCCCACCCGTGAGGGGGCGAGCTCCTACGAGCAGTACTTC	CASSPTREGASSYEQYF
TRBV5-1	.	.	TRBJ2-7	TGCGCCAGCAGCGCTTCCTACGAGCAGTACTTC	CASSASYEQYF
TRBV28	.	.	TRBJ2-5	TGTGCCAGCAGTCTACCTTGGCTAGCGGAGACCCAGTACTTC	CASSLPWLAETQYF
TRBV5-1	.	.	TRBJ2-7	TGCGCCAGCAGCGAGGGGTACGAGCAGTACTTC	CASSEGYEQYF
TRBV2	.	TRBD2	TRBJ2-1	TGTGCCCTCGGGACTAACCACAATGAGCAGTTCTTC	CALGTNHNEQFF
TRBV29-1	.	.	TRBJ2-5	TGCAGCGCCCCGGGGCGAGGGTTGGAGACCCAGTACTTC	CSAPGRGLETQYF